The 2 T cell receptor beta chains below all came from one sample that was sequenced in a study of blood T cell repertoires in COVID-19. TCRdb keeps only in-frame clones here, not all; method: immunoSEQ multiplex PCR. The sample carries around 310,000 clones, around 87% recorded once. The source material was peripheral blood. Receptors were obtained from a woman in her 40s with COVID-19, enrolled during active disease.

This chain links TRBV18 with TRBJ1-6, with 9 bases that match TRBD1. The CDR3 runs 19 residues. V lost 2 bases, J lost 8 bases, and 16 bases stayed unmatched. Per the germline V gene, CDR1 is KGHSH and CDR2 is LQKENI. The CDR3 spells CASSPSARPGQGRDSPLHF. The CDR3 coding sequence is TGTGCCAGCTCACCAAGTGCTAGGCCGGGACAGGGACGTGATTCACCCCTCCACTTT.

The genes are TRBV13 and TRBJ1-5; D possibly corresponds to TRBD1 (5 bases). Germline V gene lookup returns CDR1 PRHDT and CDR2 FYEKMQ (reference sequence). This CDR3 region has 16 residues. V gave up 3 bases and J gave up 0 bases, with 12 bases separating them. The CDR3 loop is CASSFGRGLSNQPQHF. The CDR3 DNA is TGTGCCAGCAGCTTTGGTAGGGGTCTTAGCAATCAGCCCCAGCATTTT.